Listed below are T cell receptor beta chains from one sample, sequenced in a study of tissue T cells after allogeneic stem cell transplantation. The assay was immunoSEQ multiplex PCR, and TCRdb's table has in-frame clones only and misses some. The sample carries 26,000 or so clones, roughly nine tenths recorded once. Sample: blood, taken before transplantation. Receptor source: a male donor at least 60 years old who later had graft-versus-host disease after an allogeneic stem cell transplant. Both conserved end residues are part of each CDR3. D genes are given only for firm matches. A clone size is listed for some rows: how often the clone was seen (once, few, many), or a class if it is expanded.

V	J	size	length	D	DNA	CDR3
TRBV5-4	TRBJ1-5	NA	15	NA	TGTGCCAGCAGCTTGGATGGGGGGCCCAATCAGCCCCAGCATTTT	CASSLDGGPNQPQHF
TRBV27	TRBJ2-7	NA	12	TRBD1	TGTGCCAGCAGTTCCCTCGGGACAGGGCAGTACTTC	CASSSLGTGQYF
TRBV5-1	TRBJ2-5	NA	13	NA	TGCGCCAGCACTATTGAGGACAAAGAGACCCAGTACTTC	CASTIEDKETQYF
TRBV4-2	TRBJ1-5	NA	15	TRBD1	TGTGCCAGCAGCCAGGATACAGGGGGCAATCAGCCCCAGCATTTT	CASSQDTGGNQPQHF
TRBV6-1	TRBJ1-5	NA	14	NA	TGTGCCAGCAGTGAAGCGCAAGGGGTTCAGCCCCAGCATTTT	CASSEAQGVQPQHF
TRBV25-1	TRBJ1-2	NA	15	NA	TGTGCCAGCACTGCCACCCCCTCAGGGAGCTATGGCTACACCTTC	CASTATPSGSYGYTF
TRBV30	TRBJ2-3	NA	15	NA	TGTGCCTGGAGCGGGGGGCGAAGCAGCACAGATACGCAGTATTTT	CAWSGGRSSTDTQYF
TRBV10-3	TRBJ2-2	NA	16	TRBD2	TGTGCCATCAGGGCGGGACTAGCGGCGAACACCGGGGAGCTGTTTTTT	CAIRAGLAANTGELFF
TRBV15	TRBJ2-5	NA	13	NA	TGTGCCACCAGCAGAGACACCCAAGAGACCCAGTACTTC	CATSRDTQETQYF
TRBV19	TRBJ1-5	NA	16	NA	TGTGCCAGTAGTATAGTGGGGGGGCGTATGAATCAGCCCCAGCATTTT	CASSIVGGRMNQPQHF
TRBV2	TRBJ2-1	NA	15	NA	TGTGCCAGCAGTGTCCGGCGGAAACCGGTCAATGAGCAGTTCTTC	CASSVRRKPVNEQFF
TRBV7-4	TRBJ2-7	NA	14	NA	TGTGCCAGCAGCTGTGTGGGGGTTGTATACGAGCAGTACTTC	CASSCVGVVYEQYF
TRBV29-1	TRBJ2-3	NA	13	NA	TGCAGCGCCGATACCGGGAGCACAGATACGCAGTATTTT	CSADTGSTDTQYF
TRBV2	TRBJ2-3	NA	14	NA	TGTGCCAGCAAGGGGCGGGACATCACAGATACGCAGTATTTT	CASKGRDITDTQYF
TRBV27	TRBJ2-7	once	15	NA	TGTGCCAGCAGAAACCACAGGAGTTTCCCCTACGAGCAGTACTTC	CASRNHRSFPYEQYF
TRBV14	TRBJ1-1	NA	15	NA	TGTGCCAGCAGCCAGTGGGACCTAGGGGCTTTTGAAGCTTTCTTT	CASSQWDLGAFEAFF
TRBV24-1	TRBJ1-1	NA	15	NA	TGTGCCACCAGTGACGCCAGGGTAGGGGGTACTGAAGCTTTCTTT	CATSDARVGGTEAFF
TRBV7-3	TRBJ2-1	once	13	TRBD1	TGTGCCAGCAAGGGACAGGGGTACAATGAGCAGTTCTTC	CASKGQGYNEQFF
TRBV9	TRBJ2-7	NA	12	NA	TGTGCCAGCAGCGACAACGACCGGCCTCTCGACTTC	CASSDNDRPLDF
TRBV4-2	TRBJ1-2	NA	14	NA	TGTGCCAGCAGCCAAGGGGGGGTTAACTATGGCTACACCTTC	CASSQGGVNYGYTF
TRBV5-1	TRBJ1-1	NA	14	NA	TGCGCCAGCAGCTTGGAGGGGCCTAAAGTTGAGGCTTTCTTT	CASSLEGPKVEAFF
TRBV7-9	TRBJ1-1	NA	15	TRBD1	TGTGCCAGCAGCTTGGACAGGGTTCGGAACACTGAAGCTTTCTTT	CASSLDRVRNTEAFF
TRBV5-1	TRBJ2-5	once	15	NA	TGCGCCAGCAGCCCGGGGACTTCCGGCGTTGAGACCCAGTACTTC	CASSPGTSGVETQYF
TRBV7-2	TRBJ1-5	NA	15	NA	TGTGCCAGCAGCCCTACAGGGTTGGAGGTTCAGCCCCAGCATTTT	CASSPTGLEVQPQHF
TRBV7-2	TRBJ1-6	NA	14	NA	TGTGCCAGCAGCTTAAGTACGTATCGCTCACCCCTCCACTTT	CASSLSTYRSPLHF
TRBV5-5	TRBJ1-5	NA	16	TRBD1	TGTGCCAGCAGCTTTACAGGGGGTGTGGGCAATCAGCCCCAGCATTTT	CASSFTGGVGNQPQHF
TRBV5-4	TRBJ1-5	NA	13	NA	TGTGCCAGCAGCCTTGGATTGGGTCAGCCCCAGCATTTT	CASSLGLGQPQHF
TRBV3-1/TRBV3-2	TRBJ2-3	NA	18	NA	TGTGCCAGCAGCCAAGTTCCTTCGCTGGGACTCCCGGTAGGTACGCAGTATTTT	CASSQVPSLGLPVGTQYF
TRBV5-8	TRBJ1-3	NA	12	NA	TGTGCCAGCAGCTTATTTGGAAACACCATATATTTT	CASSLFGNTIYF
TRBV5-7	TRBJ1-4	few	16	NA	TGTGCCAGCAGCCGACAGAGAGTCACAACTAATGAAAAACTGTTTTTT	CASSRQRVTTNEKLFF
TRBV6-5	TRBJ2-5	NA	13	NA	TGTGCCAGTCTGTGGGTCGCAGGAGAGACCCAGTACTTC	CASLWVAGETQYF
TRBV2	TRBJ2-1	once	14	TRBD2	TGTGCCAGCAGGGAAAGGGTAGGGAGGGATGAGCAGTTCTTC	CASRERVGRDEQFF
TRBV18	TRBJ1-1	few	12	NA	TGTGCCAGCTCACCACCACAGAGTGAAGCTTTCTTT	CASSPPQSEAFF
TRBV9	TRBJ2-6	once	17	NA	TGTGCCAGCAGCGTAGCAATGGCCCTCAGTGGGGCCAACGTCCTGACTTTC	CASSVAMALSGANVLTF
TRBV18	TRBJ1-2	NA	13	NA	TGTGCCAGCTCTTCACAGGGTGACTATGGCTACACCTTC	CASSSQGDYGYTF
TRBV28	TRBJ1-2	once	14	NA	TGTGCCAGCAGCCTTGAGAGGAAGAGCTATGGCTACACCTTC	CASSLERKSYGYTF
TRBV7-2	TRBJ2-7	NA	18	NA	TGTGCCAGCAGCTTAGTTCATGGGGCTGAATCCTCCTCCTACGAGCAGTACTTC	CASSLVHGAESSSYEQYF
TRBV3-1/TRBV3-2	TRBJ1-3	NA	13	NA	TGTGCCAGCAGCCAAGAACCTCAAAACACCATATATTTT	CASSQEPQNTIYF
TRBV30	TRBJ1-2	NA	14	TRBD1	TGTGCCTGGAATGAGGGACAGGGGACCTCTGGCTACACCTTC	CAWNEGQGTSGYTF
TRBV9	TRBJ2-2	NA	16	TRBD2	TGTGCCAGCAGCGTAGCGGGGGGAAGAAATACCGGGGAGCTGTTTTTT	CASSVAGGRNTGELFF
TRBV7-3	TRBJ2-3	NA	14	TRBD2	TGTGCCAGCAGCCCGGGACTAGGTACAGATACGCAGTATTTT	CASSPGLGTDTQYF
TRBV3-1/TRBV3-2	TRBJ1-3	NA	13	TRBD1	TGTGCCAGCAACAGGGGAACTGGAAACACCATATATTTT	CASNRGTGNTIYF
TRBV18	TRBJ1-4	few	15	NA	TGTGCCAGCTCACCACCAAATCGGGGGAATGAAAAACTGTTTTTT	CASSPPNRGNEKLFF
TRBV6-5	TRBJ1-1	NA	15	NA	TGTGCCAGCAGGTTCGGGGCCGGGTCCGGAGGGGAAGCTTTCTTT	CASRFGAGSGGEAFF
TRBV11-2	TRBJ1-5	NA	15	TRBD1	TGTGCCAGCAGCGCAGGGGGTCATAGCAATCAGCCCCAGCATTTT	CASSAGGHSNQPQHF
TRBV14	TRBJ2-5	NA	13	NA	TGTGCCAGCAGCTTCTGGGGGCAAGAGACCCAGTACTTC	CASSFWGQETQYF
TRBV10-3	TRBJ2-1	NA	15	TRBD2	TGTGCCATCAGTGGTCCTAGCGGGCTCAGCAATGAGCAGTTCTTC	CAISGPSGLSNEQFF